The 17 T cell receptor beta chains below all came from one sample that was sequenced in a study of cytomegalovirus exposure and HLA in healthy donors. It was with 60 Vbeta and 13 Jbeta primers that the PCR ran. TCRdb keeps only in-frame clones here, not all; method: immunoSEQ multiplex PCR. Counted here are 150,000 to 200,000 clones, roughly four fifths occurring once; the ten biggest clones make up 5.5% to 7.5%. The sequencing sample was made of PBMCs. The receptors here all came from a woman aged 45 to 65 in good health and CMV-seropositive.

This clone came up a few times. The chain links TRBV13 to TRBJ2-7, with 15 nucleotides matching TRBD2. Germline assignment: CDR1 PRHDT and CDR2 FYEKMQ (reference sequence). The CDR3 extends over 18 amino acids. With V trimmed by 8 bases and J by 3 bases, 14 bases remained unmatched. Written as DNA, the CDR3 is TGTGCCAGCTCCAGAGGGACTAGCGGGGGGCCCCGTGTCTACGAGCAGTACTTC. This sequence encodes CASSRGTSGGPRVYEQYF.

This clone was observed a handful of times. This chain joins TRBV6-1 and TRBJ2-7; tentatively, D is TRBD1 (6 bases). Germline V CDR1 and CDR2: MNHNS, SASEGT. The CDR3 runs to 14 residues. V lost 10 bases and J lost 2, with 18 bases in between. The DNA of the CDR3 is TGTGCCACAGGAACCGGGACAATAACCTACGAGCAGTACTTC. It codes for CATGTGTITYEQYF.

The CDR3 nucleotides are TGTGCCAGCAGCCAAGGACCGGAGGATCAGCCCCAGCATTTT. Its translation is CASSQGPEDQPQHF. The genes are TRBV5-8 and TRBJ1-5, with D uncertain. V was clipped by 4 bases and J by 5 bases, with 13 bases between them. This CDR3 is built from 14 residues. The V gene's germline CDR1 is SGHTS and CDR2 YDEGEE.

The chain is built from TRBV7-2 and TRBJ2-5, with 7 bases matching TRBD2. J lost 2 bases, V lost 1 base, and 4 bases had no gene match. Per the germline V gene, CDR1 is SGHTA and CDR2 is FQGNSA. This CDR3 has 15 residues. The CDR3 DNA reads as TGTGCCAGCAGCTTAGTGGGGGGGTTACAAGAGACCCAGTACTTC. Protein: CASSLVGGLQETQYF.

The chain employs TRBV7-8 and TRBJ2-1; D might be TRBD2 (5 bases). Germline assignment: CDR1 SGHVS and CDR2 FQNEAQ. Trimming left V 2 bases short and J 4 bases short, with 6 bases between. CDR3 length equals 13 residues. The CDR3 DNA follows: TGTGCCAGCAGCTTACGGGGTTACAATGAGCAGTTCTTC. This gives the protein CASSLRGYNEQFF. The entire variable domain, with the rest obtained from reference TRBV7-8 and TRBJ2-1, is as follows: GAGVSQSPRYKVAKRGQDVALRCDPISGHVSLFWYQQALGQGPEFLTYFQNEAQLDKSGLPSDRFFAERPEGSVSTLKIQRTQQEDSAVYLCASSLRGYNEQFFGPGTRLTVL.

A few counts support this clone. V usage is TRBV5-1 and J usage is TRBJ1-6; TRBD1 might be the D (5 bases). The CDR3 contains 15 residues. V was clipped by 2 bases and J by 9 bases, with 15 bases between them. The germline V gene encodes CDR1 SGHRS and CDR2 YFSETQ. The CDR3 DNA reads as TGCGCCAGCAGCTTCCTTGGCAGGGAGGGTTCACCCCTCCACTTT. Amino acid sequence: CASSFLGREGSPLHF.

This rearrangement joins TRBV10-3 to TRBJ2-3, with 10 bases that match TRBD2. V lost 10 bases and J lost 5; bases outside the gene matches: 12. This CDR3 has 15 residues. In germline, CDR1 is ENHRY, CDR2 SYGVKD. The CDR3 nucleotides read TGTGCCACATCCCCTCAGCGGGAGGGAAAAGATACGCAGTATTTT. Its translation is CATSPQREGKDTQYF.

This rearrangement joins TRBV6-1 to TRBJ2-3; TRBD1 aligns across 7 bases. This CDR3 is 13 amino acids long. CDR1 is MNHNS, CDR2 SASEGT, per germline. Trimming at V came to 8 bases and at J to 8 bases, leaving 10 bases not matched to a gene. The CDR3 DNA follows: TGTGCCAGCTACGGGACAGTTTGGGGTACGCAGTATTTT. This encodes CASYGTVWGTQYF.

The chain carries TRBV5-6 and TRBJ1-2; D remains ambiguous. Per the germline V gene, CDR1 is SGHDT and CDR2 is YYEEEE. The CDR3 extends over 11 amino acids. Trimming pared 3 bases from V and 6 bases from J, leaving 6 bases between. The CDR3 DNA sequence: TGTGCCAGCAGCTCTTCGGATGGCTACACCTTC. It is translated as CASSSSDGYTF.

The rearrangement joins TRBV6-5 to TRBJ2-5, with a tentative D call TRBD1 (7 bases). The J call could be wrong; TRBJ2-7 is a better fit for the DNA end. The CDR3 is made up of 13 amino acids. Germline assignment: CDR1 MNHEY and CDR2 SVGAGI. As DNA, the CDR3 is TGTGCCAGCAGTTACGCGGGACAGAACGAGCAGTACTTC. Its protein product is CASSYAGQNEQYF.

The gene calls are TRBV7-8 and TRBJ1-5, with 9 bases lining up with TRBD1. Germline values: CDR1 SGHVS, CDR2 FQNEAQ. J gave up 0 bases and V 5 bases, and 11 bases lay outside the gene matches. This CDR3 comprises 18 residues. The CDR3 sequence: CASSKGQGGQYSNQPQHF. DNA of the CDR3: TGTGCCAGCAGCAAGGGACAGGGTGGACAATATAGCAATCAGCCCCAGCATTTT.

J is TRBJ2-4 and V is TRBV5-1, with 12 bases fitting TRBD2. CDR3 length: 20 amino acids. With V trimmed by 2 bases and J by 1 base, 13 bases remained unmatched. Germline V gene sequence: CDR1 SGHRS, CDR2 YFSETQ. The CDR3 DNA reads as TGCGCCAGCAGCTTCATCGAGACTAGCGGGGGACCGGGGGCCAAAAACATTCAGTACTTC. Translated, it gives CASSFIETSGGPGAKNIQYF.

The chain uses TRBV12-5 and TRBJ2-1; 10 bases align to TRBD2. The germline V gene has CDR1 LGHNT and CDR2 FRNRAP. The CDR3 is 13 residues long. V was pared by 9 bases and J by 4 bases, with 3 bases of the junction left unmatched. CDR3 sequence (DNA): TGTGCTAGCCGGACTAGCGGTTACAATGAGCAGTTCTTC. It translates to CASRTSGYNEQFF.

The sample holds a few counts of this clone. The chain employs TRBV2 and TRBJ2-2; TRBD2 matches at 8 bases. Per germline, CDR1 SNHLY and CDR2 FYNNEI. The CDR3 spans 15 residues. The ends lost 8 bases at V and 5 bases at J; junction bases unmatched: 10. CDR3 sequence reads: CASGRSGGGTGELFF. The CDR3 nucleotides read TGTGCCAGCGGTCGGAGCGGGGGCGGTACCGGGGAGCTGTTTTTT.

V usage is TRBV10-1 and J usage is TRBJ2-5, with 9 bases matching TRBD1. The CDR3 consists of 17 residues. Germline V lookup: CDR1 WNHNN, CDR2 SYGVQD (reference sequence). V lost 2 bases and J lost 4; bases outside the gene matches: 11. CDR3 nucleotide sequence: TGCGCCAGCAGTGAGGGGACAGGACAGGGGCCTACAGAGACCCAGTACTTC. This sequence encodes CASSEGTGQGPTETQYF.

This clone was seen a handful of times. The genes are TRBV7-6 and TRBJ2-2; 8 nucleotides agree with TRBD1. Looked up from germline, CDR1 is SGHVS and CDR2 is FNYEAQ. The ends lost 5 bases at V and 2 bases at J; junction bases unmatched: 7. The CDR3 spans 16 residues. For the CDR3, the DNA is TGTGCCAGCAGCCCGAGACAGGGGACCAACACCGGGGAGCTGTTTTTT. It encodes CASSPRQGTNTGELFF.

This clone has only a few counts. The CDR3 here is CASSLRQGGDTQYF. CDR3 nucleotides: TGCGCCAGCAGCTTGCGGCAGGGTGGAGATACGCAGTATTTT. This chain uses TRBV5-1 with TRBJ2-3, with D possibly TRBD1 on 5 matching bases. The CDR3 consists of 14 residues. V shed 1 base and J shed 5 bases, with 11 bases lying between them. Germline-derived CDR1 and CDR2 are SGHRS and YFSETQ.